This TCR beta chain was observed in a study of CD8 T cells in Susac syndrome. Germline V gene data show CDR1 as LGHNA and CDR2 as YNFKEQ. This CDR3 contains 15 residues. After removal of 2 bases from V and 5 bases from J, the junction contained 7 bases not matched to a gene. Random hexamers were used to reverse transcribe the RNA input (about 0.45 to 1 ug). TCRdb processed the immunoSEQ multiplex PCR reads anew with MiXCR; each CDR3 protein has one entry. The repertoire holds about 66,000 distinct CDR3 sequences, with roughly 94% as singletons. The specimen was CD8+ T cells from PBMCs. The clonotype originates from a human donor with multiple sclerosis. J is TRBJ2-7 and V is TRBV4-2, with 9 bases aligning to TRBD2. CDR3 sequence reads: CASSQYSGRGDEQYF. The CDR3 nucleotides are TGTGCCAGCAGCCAATATAGCGGGAGAGGAGACGAGCAGTACTTC.